A single TCR beta chain is shown here with its context. The sample is drawn from a study of blood T cell repertoires in COVID-19. Study overall: There were acute and convalescent COVID-19 samples, and they came from the United States, Italy and Spain. The cDNA or gDNA used as material had been derived from T cells, B-cell-depleted T cells, or PBMCs.

Some clones are missing from TCRdb's copy, which holds only in-frame ones; the method was immunoSEQ multiplex PCR. The data hold some 150,000 clones, with around 90% observed a single time. Looked up from germline, CDR1 is SGHTA and CDR2 is FQGNSA. CDR3 length: 15 residues. The V end was cut by 5 bases, the J end by 2 bases, with 10 bases between. The clonotype comes from a human donor in a cohort sampled during active COVID-19. Sequenced material: peripheral blood. This chain uses TRBV7-2 with TRBJ2-6; D might be TRBD1 (5 bases). The CDR3 sequence: CASSVQVAGANVLTF. The CDR3 region has the DNA TGTGCCAGCAGCGTACAGGTAGCTGGGGCCAACGTCCTGACTTTC.